The 15 T cell receptor beta chains listed next were all sequenced from one sample in a study of blood T cell repertoires in COVID-19. The repertoire was sequenced with immunoSEQ multiplex PCR; TCRdb's copy has only in-frame clones and lacks some. The repertoire holds about 28,000 clones, with around 72% as singletons. Sequencing was done on a sample of peripheral blood. The receptor source for this set is a boy aged 2-15 years with active or convalescent COVID-19.

The V gene is TRBV7-9, the J gene TRBJ1-2, with TRBD1 matching 7 bases. The junction had 2 bases not matched to a gene; V was cut back by 6 bases and J by 4 bases. The germline CDR1 and CDR2 sequences are SEHNR and FQNEAQ (reference sequence). CDR3 length equals 12 residues. For the CDR3, the DNA is TGTGCCAGCAGGGGGACAGCCTATGGCTACACCTTC. It yields the protein CASRGTAYGYTF. Using reference TRBV7-9 and TRBJ1-2 for the parts outside the CDR3, the full variable domain is DTGVSQNPRHKITKRGQNVTFRCDPISEHNRLYWYRQTLGQGPEFLTYFQNEAQLEKSRLLSDRFSAERPKGSFSTLEIQRTEQGDSAMYLCASRGTAYGYTFGSGTRLTVV.

The V and J genes are TRBV6-6 and TRBJ2-1; D possibly corresponds to TRBD1 (6 bases). Germline V CDR1 and CDR2: MNHNY, SVGAGI (reference sequence). The CDR3 covers 14 residues. The germline V and J ends were trimmed by 4 bases and 5 bases, with 12 bases remaining between them. The CDR3 reads CASSLFKGDNEQFF. In DNA form, the CDR3 reads TGTGCCAGCAGTTTGTTTAAGGGGGACAATGAGCAGTTCTTC.

Only one count was recorded for this clone. This chain links TRBV2 with TRBJ2-7, with 8 bases matching TRBD1. The V gene's germline CDR1 is SNHLY and CDR2 FYNNEI. With V trimmed by 11 bases and J by 4 bases, 7 bases remained unmatched. The CDR3 runs to 12 residues. CDR3 in DNA: TGTGCCTGCCGACAGGGGACTTACGAGCAGTACTTC. Encoded protein: CACRQGTYEQYF.

V and J are TRBV27 and TRBJ2-7, with 10 bases fitting TRBD1. Looked up from germline, CDR1 is MNHEY and CDR2 is SMNVEV (reference sequence). V shed 5 bases and J 5 bases; nucleotides not matched to a gene: 6. This CDR3 has 14 amino acids. The CDR3 DNA reads as TGTGCCAGCAGTAAGACAGGGGGCGTCAACGAGCAGTACTTC. Translation: CASSKTGGVNEQYF.

The chain combines TRBV9 with TRBJ2-2; D remains ambiguous. The V end was cut by 0 bases, the J end by 1 base, with 7 bases between. CDR3 size: 15 residues. Germline V gene lookup returns CDR1 SGDLS and CDR2 YYNGEE. The CDR3 sequence is CASSVGSWNTGELFF. CDR3 DNA: TGTGCCAGCAGCGTAGGGAGTTGGAACACCGGGGAGCTGTTTTTT.

V and J are TRBV7-2 and TRBJ2-7, with 7 positions matching TRBD1. V shed 6 bases and J 7 bases; nucleotides not matched to a gene: 6. Germline V gene data show CDR1 as SGHTA and CDR2 as FQGNSA. The CDR3 totals 12 residues. DNA of the CDR3: TGTGCCAGCAGGCCACAGGGGTTGGAGCAGTACTTC. This codes for CASRPQGLEQYF.

This clone was detected once. This rearrangement joins TRBV4-1 to TRBJ2-5; 11 bases are shared with TRBD1. The CDR3 has 18 amino acids. CDR1 is MGHRA, CDR2 YSYEKL, per germline. After removal of 0 bases from V and 9 bases from J, the junction contained 15 bases not matched to a gene. CDR3 loop: CASSQDSVLIGTGGSQYF. The DNA for the CDR3 is TGCGCCAGCAGCCAAGATTCGGTCCTCATTGGGACAGGGGGGTCCCAGTACTTC.

The chain couples TRBV5-1 to TRBJ2-7, with 9 bases lining up with TRBD2. V shed 5 bases, J shed 6 bases, and the junction held 9 bases outside the gene matches. CDR1 SGHRS and CDR2 YFSETQ come from the germline V gene. This CDR3 has 14 residues. CDR3 in DNA: TGCGCCAGCAGAGCTCCGGGACTAGCTGGCGAGCAGTACTTC. Translating gives CASRAPGLAGEQYF.

The rearrangement joins TRBV21-1 to TRBJ2-2; the tabulated D call, TRBD1, remains unverified against the DNA. TRBV21-1 represents a pseudogene. The CDR3 contains 18 residues. In DNA form, the CDR3 reads TGTGCCAGCAGCACATCCCGACGTCAGGGGGTCGACACCGGGGAGCTGTTTTTT. This gives the protein CASSTSRRQGVDTGELFF.

The gene calls are TRBV5-4 and TRBJ2-1; 10 bases fit TRBD1. The CDR3 spans 18 residues. V was clipped by 0 bases and J by 3 bases; unmatched bases: 9. CDR1 and CDR2 (germline): SGHNT, YYREEE (reference sequence). CDR3 nucleotide sequence: TGTGCCAGCAGCTTGGAGGGACAGGGGATCAAAGACTACAATGAGCAGTTCTTC. Protein product: CASSLEGQGIKDYNEQFF. Variable domain in full (rest from reference TRBV5-4 and TRBJ2-1): ETGVTQSPTHLIKTRGQQVTLRCSSQSGHNTVSWYQQALGQGPQFIFQYYREEENGRGNFPPRFSGLQFPNYSSELNVNALELDDSALYLCASSLEGQGIKDYNEQFFGPGTRLTVL.

This chain uses TRBV10-2 with TRBJ2-3, with unresolved D. This CDR3 has 13 amino acids. Trimming pared 11 bases from V and 4 bases from J, leaving 16 bases between. Per the germline V gene, CDR1 is WSHSY and CDR2 is SAAADI. The DNA of the CDR3 is TGCGCCGGCGCTCCCGGGTGGGCAGATACGCAGTATTTT. It yields the protein CAGAPGWADTQYF.

CDR3 sequence reads: CATSDSQGFPYNEQFF. The CDR3 nucleotides are TGTGCCACCAGTGACTCCCAGGGGTTTCCCTACAATGAGCAGTTCTTC. The V call is TRBV24-1, the J call TRBJ2-1; maybe TRBD1 (6 bases). The V gene's germline CDR1 is KGHDR and CDR2 SFDVKD. Trimming took off 4 bases at V and 2 bases at J, with 14 bases between the two ends. This CDR3 is built from 16 residues.

As regards this clone: This CDR3 is also generated by other DNA sequences in the sample. The genes are TRBV6-5 and TRBJ1-2; a weak D match, TRBD1 (5 bases). Trimming took off 2 bases at V and 8 bases at J, with 12 bases between the two ends. The germline V gene encodes CDR1 MNHEY and CDR2 SVGAGI. This CDR3 comprises 13 residues. For the CDR3, the DNA is TGTGCCAGCAGTTACGGTCAGGGAAGGGGCTACACCTTC. Its translation: CASSYGQGRGYTF.

The gene calls are TRBV28 and TRBJ1-3; 7 bases fit TRBD1. Germline V lookup: CDR1 MDHEN, CDR2 SYDVKM. V shed 11 bases, J shed 0 bases, and the junction held 10 bases outside the gene matches. The CDR3 loop spans 15 amino acids. The CDR3 bases are TGTGCCGTGACAGGGAAACTTTACTCTGGAAACACCATATATTTT. It codes for CAVTGKLYSGNTIYF.

J is TRBJ1-5 and V is TRBV6-5; perhaps TRBD1 as D (5 bases). The CDR3 has 15 residues. V shed 0 bases and J shed 6 bases, with 12 bases lying between them. From germline, CDR1 is MNHEY and CDR2 SVGAGI. The CDR3 sequence: CASSYSGGVSQPQHF. The CDR3 nucleotides read TGTGCCAGCAGTTACTCCGGAGGGGTCAGTCAGCCCCAGCATTTT.